The 18 T cell receptor beta chains given below trace back to one sample, sequenced in a study of blood T cell repertoires in COVID-19. Only in-frame clones appear in the TCRdb table, and some are missing; sequencing was by immunoSEQ multiplex PCR. Of approximately 290,000 clones listed, 80% to 95% are singletons. Sequenced input: PBMCs or T cells enriched from blood (not recorded which). These receptors originate from a woman in her 30s who had recovered from COVID-19.

J is TRBJ2-7 and V is TRBV5-6; unclear D gene. The CDR3 is 12 residues long. V lost 5 bases to trimming and J lost 7 bases, with 13 bases between them. Germline CDR1 reads SGHDT; CDR2 reads YYEEEE. DNA of the CDR3: TGTGCCAGCAGTCTACCGAGTGGTGAGCAGTACTTC. It specifies CASSLPSGEQYF.

The V and J genes are TRBV24-1 and TRBJ2-7, with unresolved D. The CDR3 contains 12 residues. Looked up from germline, CDR1 is KGHDR and CDR2 is SFDVKD. V lost 1 base to trimming and J lost 7 bases, with 7 bases between them. CDR3 nucleotides: TGTGCCACCAGTGATTTTGACGGGGAGCAGTACTTC. Translated, it gives CATSDFDGEQYF.

This clone was picked up one time. V usage is TRBV5-1 and J usage is TRBJ1-1; a possible D gene is TRBD1 (6 bases). With 1 base removed from V and 0 bases from J, the gap between germline ends came to 13 bases. Germline CDR1 reads SGHRS; CDR2 reads YFSETQ. This CDR3 comprises 16 residues. The CDR3 coding sequence is TGCGCCAGCAGCTTGCTTTCCCCAGGGGTGAACACTGAAGCTTTCTTT. As protein: CASSLLSPGVNTEAFF. Together with reference TRBV5-1 and TRBJ1-1, the CDR3 gives the full variable domain: KAGVTQTPRYLIKTRGQQVTLSCSPISGHRSVSWYQQTPGQGLQFLFEYFSETQRNKGNFPGRFSGRQFSNSRSEMNVSTLELGDSALYLCASSLLSPGVNTEAFFGQGTRLTVV.

The V call is TRBV6-5, the J call TRBJ2-7; TRBD2 matches 14 bases. CDR1 and CDR2 from the germline V gene are MNHEY and SVGAGI. V was clipped by 4 bases and J by 2 bases; unmatched bases: 4. The CDR3 is 16 residues long. The CDR3 reads CASSSLTSGRAYEQYF. CDR3 nucleotides: TGTGCCAGCAGTTCCCTGACTAGCGGGAGGGCCTACGAGCAGTACTTC.

The chain couples TRBV5-1 to TRBJ2-1; TRBD1 agrees at 11 bases. This CDR3 comprises 14 residues. Germline V gene lookup returns CDR1 SGHRS and CDR2 YFSETQ. V was clipped by 4 bases and J by 6 bases; unmatched bases: 3. CDR3 bases: TGCGCCAGCAGCCACGGGACAGGGGGCAATGAGCAGTTCTTC. Protein sequence: CASSHGTGGNEQFF.

The V call is TRBV19, the J call TRBJ2-7, with 12 bases aligning to TRBD1. The CDR3 has 16 residues. The J segment lost 6 bases and the V segment lost 4 bases, leaving 10 bases of the junction unmatched. Germline values: CDR1 LNHDA, CDR2 SQIVND (reference sequence). CDR3 coding DNA: TGTGCCAGTAGTACGCTGCCGGGACAGGGGGCTCGCGAGCAGTACTTC. Translated, it gives CASSTLPGQGAREQYF.

This clone has only a few counts. The rearrangement links TRBV6-2 or TRBV6-3 to TRBJ2-7, with 8 bases matching TRBD1. The CDR3 is made up of 16 amino acids. J lost 2 bases, V lost 5 bases, and 11 bases had no gene match. Germline values: CDR1 MNHEY, CDR2 SVGEGT. For the CDR3, the DNA is TGTGCCAGCAGTCCCACGACAGGGGCGCACACCTACGAGCAGTACTTC. It translates to CASSPTTGAHTYEQYF.

The chain has TRBV27 and TRBJ2-1, with 10 bases lining up with TRBD2. Germline CDR1 is MNHEY and CDR2 is SMNVEV (reference sequence). The trim removed 1 base at V and 7 bases at J, leaving 16 bases unmatched. This CDR3 has 19 amino acids. CDR3 residues: CASSLLSSGSPSVVNEQFF. In DNA form, the CDR3 reads TGTGCCAGCAGTTTATTGTCTAGCGGGAGCCCATCGGTCGTAAATGAGCAGTTCTTC.

The chain is built from TRBV3-1 (or the pseudogene TRBV3-2) and TRBJ2-3; 7 nucleotides align to TRBD1. Germline-derived CDR1 and CDR2 are LGHDT and YNNKEL (reference sequence). After removal of 4 bases from V and 2 bases from J, the junction contained 12 bases not matched to a gene. The CDR3 runs to 17 residues. The CDR3 sequence: CASSPTGAKLITDTQYF. CDR3 in DNA: TGTGCCAGCAGCCCAACAGGGGCCAAGTTGATCACAGATACGCAGTATTTT.

The genes are TRBV6-5 and TRBJ2-1; 8 positions agree with TRBD2. Trimming cost V 7 bases and J 11 bases; bases outside gene matches: 13. The CDR3 totals 14 residues. The germline gives CDR1 MNHEY, CDR2 SVGAGI. CDR3 residues: CASKISGGGEKQFF. Here the CDR3 DNA reads TGTGCCAGCAAAATAAGCGGGGGCGGCGAGAAGCAGTTCTTC.

The genes are TRBV18 and TRBJ2-7; D unresolved. There are 12 residues in the CDR3. Trimming cost V 4 bases and J 5 bases, with 9 bases left between them. The germline V gene encodes CDR1 KGHSH and CDR2 LQKENI. The CDR3 nucleotides are TGTGCCAGCTCACAGATGAGTGACGAGCAGTACTTC. As protein: CASSQMSDEQYF.

The chain employs TRBV9 and TRBJ2-1, with D maybe TRBD2 (5 bases). CDR1 is SGDLS, CDR2 YYNGEE, per germline. V lost 0 bases to trimming and J lost 9 bases, with 10 bases between them. The CDR3 length is 13 residues. In nucleotides, the CDR3 is TGTGCCAGCAGCGTAGGGGGAGTCGCTGAGCAGTTCTTC. It is translated as CASSVGGVAEQFF.

The chain couples TRBV28 to TRBJ1-2; TRBD1 aligns across 10 bases. Trimming at V came to 4 bases and at J to 8 bases, leaving 19 bases not matched to a gene. The CDR3 length is 18 residues. Per the germline V gene, CDR1 is MDHEN and CDR2 is SYDVKM. CDR3 coding DNA: TGTGCCAGCAGTTCCCCGGGACAGGGGTTGGGTTTGGGAGGAGGCTACACCTTC. Its translation is CASSSPGQGLGLGGGYTF.

CDR3 sequence: CASSQARLAGELFF. The DNA of the CDR3 is TGCGCCAGCAGCCAAGCGCGTCTAGCCGGGGAGCTGTTTTTT. This chain uses TRBV4-3 with TRBJ2-2; D call uncertain. The germline CDR1 and CDR2 sequences are LGHNA and YSLEER. V was clipped by 1 base and J by 6 bases, with 9 bases between them. CDR3 length: 14 residues.

V is TRBV30 and J is TRBJ1-1, with D possibly being TRBD1 (5 bases). Germline V CDR1 and CDR2: GTSNPN, SVGIG (reference sequence). The CDR3 sequence is 13 residues long. V was cut by 1 base and J by 4 bases, with 10 bases left in between. The CDR3 spells CAWSGTWATEAFF. CDR3 sequence (DNA): TGTGCCTGGAGTGGGACATGGGCCACTGAAGCTTTCTTT.

The V and J genes are TRBV5-8 and TRBJ2-3; 7 bases fit TRBD1. This CDR3 is 14 amino acids long. Germline V CDR1 and CDR2: SGHTS, YDEGEE. Germline trimming cut 0 bases from V and 4 bases from J; bases unmatched to any gene: 2. The CDR3 DNA reads TGTGCCAGCAGCTTGGGTCAGGGGGCAGATACGCAGTATTTT. Residues: CASSLGQGADTQYF.

The chain employs TRBV15 and TRBJ1-4; TRBD1 aligns across 9 bases. This CDR3 region has 16 residues. Per the germline V gene, CDR1 is LNHNV and CDR2 is YYDKDF (reference sequence). V was pared by 3 bases and J by 7 bases, with 9 bases of the junction left unmatched. CDR3 region: CATSRPAGQGVEKLFF. DNA for the CDR3: TGTGCCACCAGCAGGCCCGCGGGACAGGGAGTTGAAAAACTGTTTTTT.

The J gene is TRBJ2-2, the V gene TRBV30; 10 positions match TRBD2. The J segment lost 5 bases and the V segment lost 7 bases, leaving 7 bases of the junction unmatched. CDR3 length: 14 residues. From germline, CDR1 is GTSNPN and CDR2 SVGIG (reference sequence). This CDR3 reads CASSAGGGTGELFF. The CDR3 DNA follows: TGTGCCTCTTCAGCGGGAGGGGGGACCGGGGAGCTGTTTTTT.